The 10 T cell receptor beta chains below all came from one sample that was sequenced in a study of CD8 T cells in Susac syndrome. RNA was extracted with the RNeasy kit, and a quantity of about 0.45 to 1 ug was reverse transcribed using random hexamers. TCRdb redid the calling of the immunoSEQ multiplex PCR reads with MiXCR, one entry per CDR3 protein. The table shows some 200,000 distinct CDR3 sequences, with more than 90% occurring only once. The sequencing sample was made of CD4+ T cells from PBMCs. These receptors came from a human donor with multiple sclerosis.

The gene calls are TRBV9 and TRBJ1-2; D gene ambiguous. The CDR3 covers 15 residues. The germline CDR1 and CDR2 sequences are SGDLS and YYNGEE. Trimming pared 0 bases from V and 4 bases from J, leaving 13 bases between. The CDR3 loop reads CASSVVESLPYGYTF. CDR3 in DNA: TGTGCCAGCAGCGTAGTCGAGTCGCTCCCCTATGGCTACACCTTC. The full variable domain, rest sourced from reference TRBV9 and TRBJ1-2, is DSGVTQTPKHLITATGQRVTLRCSPRSGDLSVYWYQQSLDQGLQFLIQYYNGEERAKGNILERFSAQQFPDLHSELNLSSLELGDSALYFCASSVVESLPYGYTFGSGTRLTVV.

V usage is TRBV19 and J usage is TRBJ1-2; no definite D call. CDR1 is LNHDA, CDR2 SQIVND, per germline (reference sequence). The CDR3 is 13 residues long. The ends were cut back, 7 bases at V and 8 bases at J, with 17 bases in the middle. The CDR3 loop reads CASKESSVQGYTF. CDR3 nucleotides: TGTGCCAGTAAGGAGTCGTCAGTTCAGGGCTACACCTTC.

The genes are TRBV7-9 and TRBJ2-1; 9 nucleotides align to TRBD2. Germline CDR1 reads SEHNR; CDR2 reads FQNEAQ (reference sequence). The CDR3 totals 16 residues. Trimming at V came to 5 bases and at J to 0 bases, leaving 5 bases not matched to a gene. CDR3 amino acids: CASSSRSGSSYNEQFF. In DNA, the CDR3 is TGTGCCAGCAGCAGTCGTAGCGGGAGCTCCTACAATGAGCAGTTCTTC.

This rearrangement joins TRBV20-1 to TRBJ2-1, with D tentatively TRBD2 (5 bases). Germline V CDR1 and CDR2: DFQATT, SNEGSKA (reference sequence). Deletions cut 5 bases from V and 5 bases from J, with 10 bases between. This CDR3 comprises 12 residues. CDR3 in amino acids: CSAGRGNNEQFF. CDR3 bases: TGCAGTGCTGGGAGAGGTAACAATGAGCAGTTCTTC.

The chain links TRBV3-1 to TRBJ2-1; D unresolved. Trimming stripped 1 base from V and 7 bases from J, with 8 bases between. The CDR3 has 13 amino acids. Per germline, CDR1 LGHDT and CDR2 YNNKEL (reference sequence). The CDR3 sequence is CASSQVSGNEQFF. As DNA, the CDR3 is TGTGCCAGCAGCCAAGTCTCCGGAAATGAGCAGTTCTTC.

The chain has TRBV3-1 and TRBJ2-5; 10 nucleotides align to TRBD2. CDR1 is LGHDT, CDR2 YNNKEL, per germline (reference sequence). V lost 7 bases, J lost 3 bases, and 5 bases stayed unmatched. CDR3 length equals 14 residues. For the CDR3, the DNA is TGTGCCAGCAAGGCTAGCGGGAGAGAAGAGACCCAGTACTTC. Translating it yields CASKASGREETQYF.

The rearrangement uses TRBV11-1 and TRBJ2-1; D could derive from TRBD1 or TRBD2 (5 bases each). CDR3 length: 12 amino acids. V dropped 5 bases and J dropped 12 bases, with 14 bases sitting between them. Germline V lookup: CDR1 SGHAT, CDR2 FQDESV (reference sequence). The CDR3 sequence is CASSGEGIRQFF. The CDR3 coding sequence is TGTGCCAGCAGCGGTGAGGGGATACGGCAGTTCTTC.

The gene calls are TRBV20-1 and TRBJ2-5; TRBD2 aligns across 8 bases. The V gene end was trimmed by 5 bases and the J gene end by 5 bases; junction bases not matched to a gene: 10. The CDR3 totals 14 residues. Germline V gene sequence: CDR1 DFQATT, CDR2 SNEGSKA (reference sequence). The CDR3 protein is CSAVSGLADETQYF. In nucleotides, the CDR3 is TGCAGTGCTGTCTCTGGACTAGCAGATGAGACCCAGTACTTC.

The rearrangement links TRBV12-3 or TRBV12-4 to TRBJ2-1, with D unresolved. There are 12 residues in the CDR3. V dropped 6 bases and J dropped 6 bases, with 9 bases sitting between them. CDR3 sequence reads: CASSMDRNEQFF. CDR3 nucleotides: TGTGCCAGCAGCATGGACCGCAATGAGCAGTTCTTC.

The count of this clonotype is one. The chain links TRBV5-1 to TRBJ2-7, with D perhaps TRBD1 or TRBD2 (5 bases each). Trimming removed 0 bases at V and 3 bases at J, with 13 bases between. The germline CDR1 and CDR2 sequences are SGHRS and YFSETQ. This CDR3 contains 15 residues. The CDR3 region has the DNA TGCGCCAGCAGCTTGGGTCACGGGGCAAGCTACGAGCAGTACTTC. Amino acid sequence: CASSLGHGASYEQYF.